A selection of T cell receptor beta chains follows, all from one sample in a study of T cell responses to AZD1222 COVID-19 vaccine. Repertoires were generated with immunoSEQ multiplex PCR, while TCRdb's copy carries only in-frame clones and drops some. The data hold approximately 150,000 clones, with 70% to 90% observed a single time. Here the sequenced sample was peripheral blood, taken on day 0 of AZD1222 vaccination. All receptors come from an adult in good health. Each CDR3 is given with its conserved first and last residue. Each record gives: J gene, clone size, D gene, V gene, CDR3 protein, CDR3 DNA. A D gene is named only where the DNA matches it firmly. The listing skips clone size in some rows; elsewhere it reads once, few, many or a size class.

>TRBJ1-6|once|.|TRBV6-5
CASNWGADNSPLHF
TGTGCCAGCAATTGGGGAGCTGATAATTCACCCCTCCACTTT
>TRBJ2-1|.|TRBD1|TRBV9
CASSVAETGAYNEQFF
TGTGCCAGCAGCGTAGCTGAGACAGGGGCCTACAATGAGCAGTTCTTC
>TRBJ2-1|.|.|TRBV7-9
CASSPWGSGNEQFF
TGTGCCAGCAGTCCCTGGGGTAGCGGCAATGAGCAGTTCTTC
>TRBJ1-2|once|TRBD1|TRBV9
CASSATGTGGSYGYTF
TGTGCCAGCAGCGCCACCGGGACAGGGGGCAGCTATGGCTACACCTTC
>TRBJ2-1|.|.|TRBV14
CASSQVPPYNEQFF
TGTGCCAGCAGCCAAGTTCCTCCCTACAATGAGCAGTTCTTC
>TRBJ2-3|.|.|TRBV15
CATSRSLGLSSDTQYF
TGTGCCACCAGCAGATCCCTGGGACTCTCTTCAGATACGCAGTATTTT
>TRBJ1-2|.|TRBD1|TRBV2
CASRRGQGTNYGYTF
TGTGCCAGCAGGCGTGGACAGGGCACTAACTATGGCTACACCTTC
>TRBJ1-2|few|TRBD1|TRBV7-8
CASSLVRDRDMSYTF
TGTGCCAGCAGCTTAGTCCGGGACAGGGATATGAGCTACACCTTC
>TRBJ1-3|.|.|TRBV19
CASSIGGVRSGNTIYF
TGTGCCAGTAGTATTGGGGGGGTCCGCTCTGGAAACACCATATATTTT
>TRBJ2-7|once|TRBD2|TRBV10-3
CAISPGGGSLYEQYF
TGTGCCATCAGCCCAGGTGGCGGGAGTCTCTACGAGCAGTACTTC
>TRBJ2-7|.|.|TRBV13
CASSVRRAYEQYF
TGTGCCAGCAGCGTGCGGAGGGCCTACGAGCAGTACTTC
>TRBJ1-2|.|.|TRBV5-4
CASSLRGGIMDYTF
TGTGCCAGCAGCTTGAGAGGAGGTATTATGGACTACACCTTC
>TRBJ1-3|.|TRBD1|TRBV7-2
CASSLLSGTGVSGNTIYF
TGTGCCAGCAGCTTACTATCGGGGACAGGGGTCTCTGGAAACACCATATATTTT
>TRBJ1-6|.|.|TRBV27
CASSLRTAGGSPLHF
TGTGCCAGCAGTTTACGGACAGCAGGCGGTTCACCCCTCCACTTT